The rows below give T cell receptor beta chains drawn from one sample of a study of cytomegalovirus exposure and HLA in healthy donors. TCRdb's table, derived via immunoSEQ multiplex PCR, lists solely in-frame clones and lacks some. The sample has about 160,000 clones, around 77% seen once. The source material was PBMCs. All receptors come from a man between 60 and 75 years old in good health and CMV-seronegative. Each CDR3 is given with its conserved first and last residue. The order of the fields is V gene, clone size, D gene, J gene, CDR3 protein, CDR3 DNA. A D gene is named only where the DNA matches it firmly. Size is omitted from some rows. Given values are once, few, many or a class for expanded clones.

TRBV12-2	.	.	TRBJ2-3	CASRPGTSGREGGGVTDTQYF	TGTGCAAGTCGCCCCGGGACTAGCGGGAGAGAGGGGGGTGGGGTCACAGATACGCAGTATTTT
TRBV19	.	TRBD1	TRBJ1-1	CASSIGDRTGEAFF	TGTGCCAGTAGTATAGGAGACCGGACAGGTGAAGCTTTCTTT
TRBV5-1	.	TRBD2	TRBJ2-7	CASIPGSGRADEQYF	TGCGCCAGCATCCCAGGGAGTGGGAGGGCCGACGAGCAGTACTTC
TRBV28	few	TRBD1	TRBJ2-3	CASSPRGTGTLPYTDTQYF	TGTGCCAGCAGTCCCCGCGGGACAGGGACACTACCCTACACAGATACGCAGTATTTT
TRBV28	.	.	TRBJ2-2	CASSLYLGTNTGELFF	TGTGCCAGCAGTTTATATCTAGGGACTAACACCGGGGAGCTGTTTTTT
TRBV6-1	.	TRBD1	TRBJ1-2	CASSLQGDYGYTF	TGTGCCAGCAGTTTACAGGGGGACTATGGCTACACCTTC
TRBV6-4	once	TRBD2	TRBJ2-2	CASSIGLAGAQANTGELFF	TGTGCCAGCAGCATAGGACTAGCGGGGGCCCAAGCGAACACCGGGGAGCTGTTTTTT
TRBV9	.	TRBD2	TRBJ2-7	CASSDGGNSYEQYF	TGTGCCAGCAGCGACGGGGGGAACTCCTACGAGCAGTACTTC
TRBV4-3	.	TRBD2	TRBJ2-7	CASSQDLSSGDSYEQYF	TGCGCCAGCAGCCAAGATCTGTCTAGCGGGGACTCCTACGAGCAGTACTTC
TRBV18	.	TRBD1	TRBJ2-2	CASSPMSGGQGSTGELFF	TGTGCCAGCTCACCTATGTCCGGGGGACAGGGGAGCACCGGGGAGCTGTTTTTT
TRBV29-1	few	TRBD1	TRBJ2-3	CSVGTGMPDTQYF	TGCAGCGTGGGGACAGGGATGCCCGATACGCAGTATTTT
TRBV11-2	few	.	TRBJ2-1	CASSFEGAPYNEQFF	TGTGCCAGCAGCTTCGAAGGGGCCCCCTACAATGAGCAGTTCTTC
TRBV6-4	.	.	TRBJ1-5	CASGTGLGQPQHF	TGTGCCAGCGGAACAGGGTTGGGCCAGCCCCAGCATTTT
TRBV6-5	.	TRBD1	TRBJ2-7	CASRKTQGANDEQYF	TGTGCCAGCAGGAAAACCCAGGGGGCGAACGACGAGCAGTACTTC
TRBV7-3	few	TRBD1	TRBJ1-2	CASSAGQGGGYTF	TGTGCCAGCAGCGCAGGACAGGGCGGTGGCTACACCTTC
TRBV6-5	once	.	TRBJ1-2	CASSSFREGYGYTF	TGTGCCAGCAGTTCGTTTAGGGAGGGATATGGCTACACCTTC
TRBV5-1	.	.	TRBJ2-1	CASSLQGNEQFF	TGCGCCAGCAGCTTACAGGGCAATGAGCAGTTCTTC
TRBV12-5	.	.	TRBJ2-1	CASALGSYNEQFF	TGTGCTAGTGCTCTGGGGAGTTACAATGAGCAGTTCTTC
TRBV7-9	.	.	TRBJ2-1	CASRGGPDEQFF	TGTGCCAGCAGAGGAGGACCCGATGAGCAGTTCTTC
TRBV15	.	.	TRBJ1-4	CATHSGGRSEKLFF	TGTGCCACCCACAGCGGGGGGCGGTCTGAAAAACTGTTTTTT
TRBV18	.	TRBD1	TRBJ1-2	CASSPLNRGPGGYTF	TGTGCCAGCTCACCACTGAACAGGGGGCCGGGTGGCTACACCTTC
TRBV2	few	TRBD1	TRBJ1-3	CASIPGQGAGNTIYF	TGTGCCAGCATTCCCGGACAGGGGGCTGGAAACACCATATATTTT
TRBV15	.	TRBD2	TRBJ2-3	CATSKGTSGTDTQYF	TGTGCCACCAGCAAAGGGACTAGCGGCACAGATACGCAGTATTTT
TRBV5-6	.	.	TRBJ2-3	CASSLVSATDTQYF	TGTGCCAGCAGCTTGGTGTCAGCGACAGATACGCAGTATTTT
TRBV18	.	TRBD1	TRBJ2-7	CASSPPVPGQGHEQYF	TGTGCCAGCTCACCACCTGTCCCAGGACAGGGACACGAGCAGTACTTC
TRBV28	.	TRBD1	TRBJ2-7	CASREGQGKYEQYF	TGTGCCAGCAGGGAAGGACAGGGCAAGTACGAGCAGTACTTC
TRBV6-6	.	.	TRBJ1-6	CASSYSAADNNSPLHF	TGTGCCAGCAGTTACTCGGCGGCAGATAATAATTCACCCCTCCACTTT
TRBV18	.	.	TRBJ2-1	CASSPPVQGWHEQFF	TGTGCCAGCTCACCACCGGTCCAGGGTTGGCATGAGCAGTTCTTC
TRBV6-6	.	TRBD2	TRBJ2-2	CASTPRSGSGTGELFF	TGTGCCAGCACCCCGAGGAGCGGGAGTGGCACCGGGGAGCTGTTTTTT
TRBV10-3	.	TRBD1	TRBJ1-2	CAISEVGGQGILYTF	TGTGCCATCAGTGAGGTCGGGGGACAGGGGATTCTCTACACCTTC
TRBV7-2	.	.	TRBJ2-5	CASSLIRVETQYF	TGTGCCAGCAGCTTGATCAGGGTAGAGACCCAGTACTTC
TRBV28	few	.	TRBJ1-5	CAATEGQNQPQHF	TGTGCCGCCACGGAAGGACAAAATCAGCCCCAGCATTTT
TRBV18	once	TRBD2	TRBJ2-4	CASSPSSGRAKNIQYF	TGTGCCAGCTCACCATCTAGCGGGAGGGCCAAAAACATTCAGTACTTC
TRBV6-6	.	.	TRBJ1-2	CASSYEDGPGGYTF	TGTGCCAGCAGTTATGAGGACGGCCCAGGGGGCTACACCTTC
TRBV5-1	.	TRBD1	TRBJ1-1	CASRTGQGGVNTEAFF	TGCGCCAGCAGGACTGGACAGGGAGGGGTGAACACTGAAGCTTTCTTT
TRBV11-2	once	TRBD2	TRBJ2-7	CASSLGSGVSGEQYF	TGTGCCAGCAGCTTAGGGAGCGGGGTATCAGGTGAGCAGTACTTC
TRBV10-3	.	TRBD1	TRBJ1-2	CAISVRGQSNYGYTF	TGTGCCATCAGTGTTCGGGGACAGTCGAACTATGGCTACACCTTC
TRBV6-6	once	TRBD2	TRBJ2-3	CACQPGGPDTQYF	TGTGCCTGCCAACCGGGGGGGCCAGATACGCAGTATTTT
TRBV30	.	.	TRBJ2-7	CAWMLGPPYEQYF	TGTGCCTGGATGCTGGGGCCCCCCTACGAGCAGTACTTC
TRBV6-4	.	.	TRBJ2-3	CASSDSGAGMQYF	TGTGCCAGCAGTGACTCTGGGGCAGGCATGCAGTATTTT
TRBV5-1	.	.	TRBJ2-7	CASSLGEFAYEQYF	TGCGCCAGCAGCTTAGGGGAATTTGCCTACGAGCAGTACTTC
TRBV7-8	few	TRBD2	TRBJ2-6	CASSLEAGAGANVLTF	TGTGCCAGCAGCTTAGAAGCGGGGGCTGGGGCCAACGTCCTGACTTTC